A selection of T cell receptor beta chains follows, all from one sample in a study of shared clonotypes between healthy human individuals. Sequencing was performed with immunoSEQ multiplex PCR; in TCRdb, only in-frame clones are kept and a portion is missing. Of over 700,000 clones listed, around 77% are singletons. Source material: memory CD4+ T cells sorted from blood. These receptor sequences come from a woman aged 25 to 45 in good health. The CDR3 runs from the conserved cysteine through the conserved F or W. A D gene is named only where the DNA matches it firmly. Clone sizes are given selectively: once, few, many, or a class where the clone is expanded.

V gene: TRBV19; clone size: .; J gene: TRBJ1-1; D gene: TRBD1; CDR3 protein: CASSSNPLDRGGTEAFF; CDR3 DNA: TGTGCCAGTAGTAGCAACCCCCTGGACAGGGGCGGCACTGAAGCTTTCTTT
V gene: TRBV4-1; clone size: .; J gene: TRBJ1-4; D gene: .; CDR3 protein: CASSLQGLATNEKLFF; CDR3 DNA: TGCGCCAGCAGCCTCCAGGGACTTGCAACTAATGAAAAACTGTTTTTT
V gene: TRBV11-2; clone size: few; J gene: TRBJ1-4; D gene: .; CDR3 protein: CASSLVPQSPELFF; CDR3 DNA: TGTGCCAGCAGCTTAGTCCCCCAGTCTCCCGAACTGTTTTTT
V gene: TRBV7-2; clone size: .; J gene: TRBJ2-1; D gene: .; CDR3 protein: CASAAGAVLYEQFF; CDR3 DNA: TGTGCCAGCGCTGCTGGGGCGGTCCTCTATGAGCAGTTCTTC
V gene: TRBV7-8; clone size: .; J gene: TRBJ2-7; D gene: .; CDR3 protein: CASSLVDIYEQYF; CDR3 DNA: TGTGCCAGCAGCTTAGTTGACATCTACGAGCAGTACTTC
V gene: TRBV4-2; clone size: .; J gene: TRBJ2-3; D gene: TRBD2; CDR3 protein: CASSLRGLAGGPLPTDTQYF; CDR3 DNA: TGTGCCAGCAGCCTCCGAGGACTAGCGGGAGGGCCGCTTCCCACAGATACGCAGTATTTT
V gene: TRBV30; clone size: once; J gene: TRBJ2-1; D gene: .; CDR3 protein: CAWTVGLNNEQFF; CDR3 DNA: TGTGCCTGGACTGTAGGGTTAAACAATGAGCAGTTCTTC
V gene: TRBV27; clone size: many; J gene: TRBJ2-5; D gene: TRBD1; CDR3 protein: CASSQRTGWGQETQYF; CDR3 DNA: TGTGCCAGCAGTCAACGGACAGGGTGGGGGCAAGAGACCCAGTACTTC
V gene: TRBV10-3; clone size: many; J gene: TRBJ2-7; D gene: TRBD1; CDR3 protein: CAISESGTGAIYEQYF; CDR3 DNA: TGTGCCATCAGTGAGTCGGGGACAGGGGCCATCTACGAGCAGTACTTC
V gene: TRBV28; clone size: few; J gene: TRBJ1-6; D gene: .; CDR3 protein: CASSLTASRSPLHF; CDR3 DNA: TGTGCCAGCAGTTTAACTGCGAGTCGTTCACCCCTCCACTTT
V gene: TRBV28; clone size: once; J gene: TRBJ1-2; D gene: TRBD1; CDR3 protein: CASTTTGGRGYTF; CDR3 DNA: TGTGCCAGCACTACAACAGGGGGACGTGGCTACACCTTC
V gene: TRBV28; clone size: once; J gene: TRBJ1-1; D gene: .; CDR3 protein: CASSQPGVNTEAFF; CDR3 DNA: TGTGCCAGCAGCCAGCCCGGCGTTAACACTGAAGCTTTCTTT
V gene: TRBV7-9; clone size: few; J gene: TRBJ2-1; D gene: .; CDR3 protein: CASSPQRTSVNEQFF; CDR3 DNA: TGTGCCAGCAGCCCTCAGCGGACCTCCGTGAATGAGCAGTTCTTC
V gene: TRBV9; clone size: .; J gene: TRBJ2-1; D gene: .; CDR3 protein: CASSVDPVNEQFF; CDR3 DNA: TGTGCCAGCAGCGTAGATCCGGTTAATGAGCAGTTCTTC
V gene: TRBV2; clone size: .; J gene: TRBJ1-5; D gene: .; CDR3 protein: CASSEVSLEPQHF; CDR3 DNA: TGTGCCAGCAGTGAAGTCAGCTTGGAGCCCCAGCATTTT
V gene: TRBV9; clone size: few; J gene: TRBJ1-3; D gene: .; CDR3 protein: CASSVDDRNTIYF; CDR3 DNA: TGTGCCAGCAGCGTAGATGACAGAAACACCATATATTTT
V gene: TRBV6-5; clone size: .; J gene: TRBJ2-7; D gene: TRBD1; CDR3 protein: CASSRQGRFEQYF; CDR3 DNA: TGTGCCAGCAGTCGACAGGGGAGGTTCGAGCAGTACTTC
V gene: TRBV19; clone size: .; J gene: TRBJ1-5; D gene: TRBD1; CDR3 protein: CASSRQGSSNQPQHF; CDR3 DNA: TGTGCCAGTAGTAGACAGGGGTCGAGCAATCAGCCCCAGCATTTT
V gene: TRBV7-2; clone size: .; J gene: TRBJ2-7; D gene: .; CDR3 protein: CASSDPGVREQYF; CDR3 DNA: TGTGCCAGCAGTGACCCGGGAGTTCGGGAGCAGTACTTC
V gene: TRBV5-1; clone size: .; J gene: TRBJ2-7; D gene: TRBD1; CDR3 protein: CASSSDRGPYEQYF; CDR3 DNA: TGCGCCAGCAGCTCGGACAGGGGACCCTACGAGCAGTACTTC
V gene: TRBV7-6; clone size: .; J gene: TRBJ1-2; D gene: .; CDR3 protein: CASSLGYPGSGANYGYTF; CDR3 DNA: TGTGCCAGCAGCTTAGGTTATCCAGGGTCCGGGGCTAACTATGGCTACACCTTC
V gene: TRBV19; clone size: .; J gene: TRBJ2-7; D gene: TRBD2; CDR3 protein: CASSSSSPGGEQYF; CDR3 DNA: TGTGCCAGTAGTAGCAGTAGCCCGGGGGGCGAGCAGTACTTC
V gene: TRBV25-1; clone size: .; J gene: TRBJ2-3; D gene: .; CDR3 protein: CASSVSTDTQYF; CDR3 DNA: TGTGCCAGCAGTGTAAGCACAGATACGCAGTATTTT
V gene: TRBV28; clone size: .; J gene: TRBJ1-4; D gene: TRBD1; CDR3 protein: CATEDRGNEKLFF; CDR3 DNA: TGTGCCACGGAGGACAGGGGAAATGAAAAACTGTTTTTT
V gene: TRBV19; clone size: .; J gene: TRBJ1-5; D gene: TRBD1; CDR3 protein: CASSRGTGNQPQHF; CDR3 DNA: TGTGCCAGTAGTAGGGGGACAGGCAATCAGCCCCAGCATTTT
V gene: TRBV14; clone size: .; J gene: TRBJ2-7; D gene: .; CDR3 protein: CASSTYYEQYF; CDR3 DNA: TGTGCCAGCAGCACGTACTACGAGCAGTACTTC
V gene: TRBV15; clone size: .; J gene: TRBJ2-2; D gene: TRBD2; CDR3 protein: CATRAAGGHTGELFF; CDR3 DNA: TGTGCCACCAGGGCAGCGGGAGGGCACACCGGGGAGCTGTTTTTT
V gene: TRBV7-6; clone size: .; J gene: TRBJ2-1; D gene: .; CDR3 protein: CASSLPGDNEQFF; CDR3 DNA: TGTGCCAGCAGCTTACCAGGGGACAATGAGCAGTTCTTC
V gene: TRBV5-6; clone size: .; J gene: TRBJ2-3; D gene: .; CDR3 protein: CASSLSGLDTQYF; CDR3 DNA: TGTGCCAGCAGCTTGAGTGGGTTGGATACGCAGTATTTT
V gene: TRBV18; clone size: .; J gene: TRBJ2-3; D gene: .; CDR3 protein: CASSPEPGSTDTQYF; CDR3 DNA: TGTGCCAGCTCACCTGAGCCGGGTAGCACAGATACGCAGTATTTT
V gene: TRBV7-3; clone size: .; J gene: TRBJ2-2; D gene: .; CDR3 protein: CASSFISTGELFF; CDR3 DNA: TGTGCCAGCAGCTTTATATCCACCGGGGAGCTGTTTTTT
V gene: TRBV11-2; clone size: .; J gene: TRBJ1-2; D gene: .; CDR3 protein: CASSPISRGVNYGYTF; CDR3 DNA: TGTGCCAGCAGCCCTATCTCCCGGGGGGTAAACTATGGCTACACCTTC
V gene: TRBV10-3; clone size: .; J gene: TRBJ2-7; D gene: TRBD1; CDR3 protein: CAISLTGGYEQYF; CDR3 DNA: TGTGCCATCAGCCTGACAGGGGGCTACGAGCAGTACTTC
V gene: TRBV7-9; clone size: .; J gene: TRBJ1-2; D gene: .; CDR3 protein: CASSFRDSLGYTF; CDR3 DNA: TGTGCCAGCAGCTTCAGAGACAGCCTAGGCTACACCTTC
V gene: TRBV11-3; clone size: many; J gene: TRBJ2-3; D gene: .; CDR3 protein: CASSLSGAASTDTQYF; CDR3 DNA: TGTGCCAGCAGCCTTTCAGGGGCGGCTAGCACAGATACGCAGTATTTT
V gene: TRBV7-6; clone size: .; J gene: TRBJ2-1; D gene: TRBD1; CDR3 protein: CASSLITGVSSYNEQFF; CDR3 DNA: TGTGCCAGCAGCTTAATAACAGGGGTGAGCTCCTACAATGAGCAGTTCTTC
V gene: TRBV5-1; clone size: .; J gene: TRBJ1-4; D gene: TRBD1; CDR3 protein: CASSPQGEKATNEKLFF; CDR3 DNA: TGCGCCAGCAGCCCACAGGGGGAGAAAGCAACTAATGAAAAACTGTTTTTT
V gene: TRBV4-2; clone size: few; J gene: TRBJ2-2; D gene: TRBD2; CDR3 protein: CASSPRASGAETGELFF; CDR3 DNA: TGTGCCAGCAGCCCCCGGGCTAGCGGGGCCGAAACCGGGGAGCTGTTTTTT
V gene: TRBV14; clone size: few; J gene: TRBJ2-7; D gene: .; CDR3 protein: CASSLTGKASYEQYF; CDR3 DNA: TGTGCCAGCAGCTTAACAGGGAAAGCCTCCTACGAGCAGTACTTC
V gene: TRBV6-1; clone size: once; J gene: TRBJ1-3; D gene: .; CDR3 protein: CASSEGRYSGNTIYF; CDR3 DNA: TGTGCCAGCAGTGAAGGGAGGTACTCTGGAAACACCATATATTTT
V gene: TRBV18; clone size: .; J gene: TRBJ2-1; D gene: TRBD1; CDR3 protein: CASSPGQVTYNEQFF; CDR3 DNA: TGTGCCAGCTCGCCGGGACAGGTTACCTACAATGAGCAGTTCTTC
V gene: TRBV5-4; clone size: .; J gene: TRBJ2-3; D gene: .; CDR3 protein: CASSPGKEDTQYF; CDR3 DNA: TGTGCCAGCAGCCCGGGAAAGGAAGATACGCAGTATTTT
V gene: TRBV7-8; clone size: .; J gene: TRBJ2-4; D gene: .; CDR3 protein: CASTSTENIQYF; CDR3 DNA: TGTGCCAGCACCTCAACGGAAAACATTCAGTACTTC
V gene: TRBV5-1; clone size: many; J gene: TRBJ1-4; D gene: .; CDR3 protein: CASSFYQGIATNEKLFF; CDR3 DNA: TGCGCCAGCAGCTTCTATCAGGGGATTGCAACTAATGAAAAACTGTTTTTT
V gene: TRBV21-1; clone size: few; J gene: TRBJ2-7; D gene: .; CDR3 protein: CASSKEGGQRYEQYF; CDR3 DNA: TGTGCCAGCAGCAAAGAGGGAGGACAGCGCTACGAGCAGTACTTC
V gene: TRBV9; clone size: .; J gene: TRBJ2-1; D gene: .; CDR3 protein: CASSLPDQNEQFF; CDR3 DNA: TGTGCCAGCAGCCTCCCGGATCAAAATGAGCAGTTCTTC
V gene: TRBV6-1; clone size: once; J gene: TRBJ1-1; D gene: TRBD1; CDR3 protein: CASSGQGGDTEAFF; CDR3 DNA: TGTGCCAGCAGTGGACAGGGAGGGGACACTGAAGCTTTCTTT
V gene: TRBV5-1; clone size: .; J gene: TRBJ2-3; D gene: TRBD2; CDR3 protein: CASRVNPGLAGGDTQYF; CDR3 DNA: TGCGCCAGCAGAGTGAACCCGGGACTAGCGGGAGGGGATACGCAGTATTTT
V gene: TRBV15; clone size: few; J gene: TRBJ2-7; D gene: .; CDR3 protein: CATSKTGAYEQYF; CDR3 DNA: TGTGCCACCAGTAAAACAGGAGCCTACGAGCAGTACTTC
V gene: TRBV28; clone size: .; J gene: TRBJ2-1; D gene: TRBD1; CDR3 protein: CASSLSGQGAYNEQFF; CDR3 DNA: TGTGCCAGCAGTTTATCCGGGCAGGGGGCCTACAATGAGCAGTTCTTC
V gene: TRBV9; clone size: .; J gene: TRBJ1-1; D gene: .; CDR3 protein: CASSVASYTEAFF; CDR3 DNA: TGTGCCAGCAGCGTAGCCTCTTACACTGAAGCTTTCTTT
V gene: TRBV2; clone size: once; J gene: TRBJ1-5; D gene: .; CDR3 protein: CASSDESNQPQHF; CDR3 DNA: TGTGCCAGCAGTGATGAAAGCAATCAGCCCCAGCATTTT
V gene: TRBV20-1; clone size: once; J gene: TRBJ1-2; D gene: .; CDR3 protein: CSAAVLDGYTF; CDR3 DNA: TGCAGTGCCGCAGTACTGGATGGCTACACCTTC
V gene: TRBV5-1; clone size: .; J gene: TRBJ1-1; D gene: .; CDR3 protein: CASSLGGAGLNTEAFF; CDR3 DNA: TGCGCCAGCAGCTTGGGTGGGGCAGGATTGAACACTGAAGCTTTCTTT